This TCR beta chain is drawn from a study of blood T cell repertoires in COVID-19. Study-wide context: Specimens from acute and convalescent COVID-19 originated in the United States, Italy and Spain. From T cells, B-cell-depleted T cells, or PBMCs came the material, which was cDNA or gDNA.

The V segment lost 3 bases and the J segment 2 bases; nucleotides outside the gene matches: 3. From germline, CDR1 is SGHAT and CDR2 FQDESV (reference sequence). This CDR3 contains 15 residues. Authors' processing steps: Estimates of nucleated cell counts were drawn from the amplification of reference gene primers. Some clones are missing from TCRdb's copy, which holds only in-frame ones; the method was immunoSEQ multiplex PCR. D and trimming come from the DNA, and the V and J calls and clone size come from that table. The sample lists 200,000 to 250,000 clones; around four fifths were seen once. This chain joins TRBV11-1 and TRBJ2-2; TRBD1 matches 7 bases. The receptor was derived from a woman in her thirties or forties with active or convalescent COVID-19. The sample taken for sequencing was peripheral blood. The CDR3 protein is CASSLGQLNTGELFF. The CDR3, as DNA: TGTGCCAGCAGCTTGGGACAGCTAAACACCGGGGAGCTGTTTTTT.